This TCR beta chain is drawn from a study of T cell responses to AZD1222 COVID-19 vaccine. Overall study results and limits: Among the donors, most were white British and more were female, and clonal diversity was possibly underestimated.

The repertoire was sequenced with immunoSEQ multiplex PCR; TCRdb's copy has only in-frame clones and lacks some. The sample has some 30,000 clones, about nine tenths seen once. CDR3 length: 16 residues. Germline trimming cut 3 bases from V and 7 bases from J; bases unmatched to any gene: 10. Germline V gives CDR1 LNHDA, CDR2 SQIVND (reference sequence). On this clone: Its cognate antigen is unknown.

This TCR was sampled from an adult who received the AZD1222 COVID-19 vaccine. Material: peripheral blood, obtained 28 days after the second AZD1222 dose. The chain employs TRBV19 and TRBJ2-1; 9 nucleotides align to TRBD2. CDR3 sequence reads: CASSILSGRTGNEQFF. As DNA, the CDR3 is TGTGCCAGTAGTATCCTTAGCGGGAGAACGGGAAATGAGCAGTTCTTC.